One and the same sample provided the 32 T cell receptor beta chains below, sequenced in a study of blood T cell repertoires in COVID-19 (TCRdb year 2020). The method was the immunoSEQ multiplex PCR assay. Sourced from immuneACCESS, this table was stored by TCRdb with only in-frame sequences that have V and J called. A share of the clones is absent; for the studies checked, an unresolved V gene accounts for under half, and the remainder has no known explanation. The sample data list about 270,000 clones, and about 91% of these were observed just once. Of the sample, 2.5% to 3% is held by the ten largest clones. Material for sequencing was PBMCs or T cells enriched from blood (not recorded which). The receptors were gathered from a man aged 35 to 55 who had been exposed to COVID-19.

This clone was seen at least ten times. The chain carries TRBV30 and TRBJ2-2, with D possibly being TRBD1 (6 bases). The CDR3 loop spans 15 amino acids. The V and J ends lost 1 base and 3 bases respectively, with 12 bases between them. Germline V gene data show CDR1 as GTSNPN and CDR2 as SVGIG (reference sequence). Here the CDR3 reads CAWSAGNRDTGELFF. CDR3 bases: TGTGCCTGGAGTGCCGGAAACAGGGACACCGGGGAGCTGTTTTTT.

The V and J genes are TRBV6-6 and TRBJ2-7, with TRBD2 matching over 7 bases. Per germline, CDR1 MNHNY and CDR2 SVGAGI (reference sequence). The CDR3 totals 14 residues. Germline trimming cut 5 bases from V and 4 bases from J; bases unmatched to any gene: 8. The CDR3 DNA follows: TGTGCCAGCAGTGACCCCCTAGCGGATTACGAGCAGTACTTC. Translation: CASSDPLADYEQYF.

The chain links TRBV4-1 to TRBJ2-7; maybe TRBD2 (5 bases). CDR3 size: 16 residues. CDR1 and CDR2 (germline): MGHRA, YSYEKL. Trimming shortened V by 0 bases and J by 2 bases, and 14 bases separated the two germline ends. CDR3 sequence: CASSQDDLGSAYEQYF. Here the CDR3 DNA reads TGCGCCAGCAGCCAAGATGATCTAGGGAGCGCCTACGAGCAGTACTTC.

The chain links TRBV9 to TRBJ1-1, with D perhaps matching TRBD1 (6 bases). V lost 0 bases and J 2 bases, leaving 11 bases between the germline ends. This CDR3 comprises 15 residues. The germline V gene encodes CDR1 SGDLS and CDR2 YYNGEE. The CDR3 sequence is CASSVAGQTNTEAFF. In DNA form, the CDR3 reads TGTGCCAGCAGCGTAGCAGGACAGACTAACACTGAAGCTTTCTTT.

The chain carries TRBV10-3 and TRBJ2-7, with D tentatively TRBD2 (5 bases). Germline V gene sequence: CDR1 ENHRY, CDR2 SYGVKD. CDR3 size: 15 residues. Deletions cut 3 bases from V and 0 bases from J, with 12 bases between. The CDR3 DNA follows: TGTGCCATCAGTGATCTTCGCGGGCTCTCCTACGAGCAGTACTTC. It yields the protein CAISDLRGLSYEQYF.

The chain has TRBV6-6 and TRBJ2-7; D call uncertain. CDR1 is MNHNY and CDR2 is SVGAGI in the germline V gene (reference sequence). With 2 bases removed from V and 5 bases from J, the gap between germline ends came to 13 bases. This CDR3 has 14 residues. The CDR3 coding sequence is TGTGCCAGCAGTTACCGGAGTCAACGTGACGAGCAGTACTTC. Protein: CASSYRSQRDEQYF.

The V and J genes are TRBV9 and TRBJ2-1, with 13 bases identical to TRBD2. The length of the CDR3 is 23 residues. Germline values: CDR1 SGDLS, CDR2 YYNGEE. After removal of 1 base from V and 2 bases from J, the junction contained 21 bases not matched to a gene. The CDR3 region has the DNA TGTGCCAGCAGCGTAAGTCCGGCGGGAGGGGGACTAGCGGGGACCTTCGCCTACAATGAGCAGTTCTTC. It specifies CASSVSPAGGGLAGTFAYNEQFF.

In DNA, the CDR3 is TGCGCCAGCAGCAGGGAGCCTAGCGGGATAGTAGGAGATACGCAGTATTTT. This encodes CASSREPSGIVGDTQYF. V is TRBV5-1 and J is TRBJ2-3, with 9 bases fitting TRBD2. Germline values: CDR1 SGHRS, CDR2 YFSETQ. The CDR3 sequence is 17 residues long. V was pared by 4 bases and J by 5 bases, with 14 bases of the junction left unmatched.

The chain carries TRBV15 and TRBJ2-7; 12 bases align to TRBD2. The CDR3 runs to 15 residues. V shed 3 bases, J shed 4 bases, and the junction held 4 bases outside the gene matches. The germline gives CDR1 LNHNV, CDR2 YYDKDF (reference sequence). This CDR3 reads CATSSPTSGGYEQYF. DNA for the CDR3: TGTGCCACCAGCAGCCCGACTAGCGGGGGTTACGAGCAGTACTTC. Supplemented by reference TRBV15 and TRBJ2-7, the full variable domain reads DAMVIQNPRYQVTQFGKPVTLSCSQTLNHNVMYWYQQKSSQAPKLLFHYYDKDFNNEADTPDNFQSRRPNTSFCFLDIRSPGLGDTAMYLCATSSPTSGGYEQYFGPGTRLTVT.

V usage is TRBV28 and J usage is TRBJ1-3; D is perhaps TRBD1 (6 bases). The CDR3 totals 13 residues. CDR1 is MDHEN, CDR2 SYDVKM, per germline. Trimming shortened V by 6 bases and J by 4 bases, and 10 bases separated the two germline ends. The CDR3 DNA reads TGTGCCAGCAGCCTCGGACAGGGAAACACCATATATTTT. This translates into CASSLGQGNTIYF.

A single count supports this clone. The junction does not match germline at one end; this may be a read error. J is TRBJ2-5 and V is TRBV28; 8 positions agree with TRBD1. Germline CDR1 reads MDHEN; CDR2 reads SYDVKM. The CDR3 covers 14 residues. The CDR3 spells CASTLPGGRETQYF. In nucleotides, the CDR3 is TGTGCCAGCACTTTACCAGGGGGCCGGGAGACCCAGTACTTC.

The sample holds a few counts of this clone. The CDR3 DNA sequence: TGTGCCTGGAGTGTACAGGGGGGATACGAGCAGTACTTC. Protein sequence: CAWSVQGGYEQYF. The chain is built from TRBV30 and TRBJ2-7, with 8 bases identical to TRBD1. The CDR3 runs 13 residues. Germline CDR1 and CDR2: GTSNPN and SVGIG (reference sequence). The junction had 2 bases not matched to a gene; V was cut back by 0 bases and J by 4 bases.

CDR3 coding DNA: TGTGCCAGTACCAAACCGGGACAGGCATTAGCGGGCTACACCTTC. Its translation: CASTKPGQALAGYTF. V gene TRBV19 combines with J gene TRBJ1-2; TRBD1 matches at 8 bases. V lost 7 bases and J lost 8; bases outside the gene matches: 15. From germline, CDR1 is LNHDA and CDR2 SQIVND (reference sequence). The CDR3 runs 15 residues.

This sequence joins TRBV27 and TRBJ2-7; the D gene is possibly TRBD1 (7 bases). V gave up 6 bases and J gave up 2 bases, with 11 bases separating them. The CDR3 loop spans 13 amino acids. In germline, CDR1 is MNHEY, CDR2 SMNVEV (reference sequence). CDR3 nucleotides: TGTGCCAGCAGGTCAGGGGGGCCCTACGAGCAGTACTTC. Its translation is CASRSGGPYEQYF.

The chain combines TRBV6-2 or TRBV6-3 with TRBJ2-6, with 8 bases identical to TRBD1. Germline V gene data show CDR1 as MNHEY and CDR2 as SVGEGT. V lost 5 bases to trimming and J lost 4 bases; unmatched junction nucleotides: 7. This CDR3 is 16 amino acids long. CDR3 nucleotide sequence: TGTGCCAGCAGTCCCGGGACAGGACTGGGGGCCAACGTCCTGACTTTC. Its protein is CASSPGTGLGANVLTF.

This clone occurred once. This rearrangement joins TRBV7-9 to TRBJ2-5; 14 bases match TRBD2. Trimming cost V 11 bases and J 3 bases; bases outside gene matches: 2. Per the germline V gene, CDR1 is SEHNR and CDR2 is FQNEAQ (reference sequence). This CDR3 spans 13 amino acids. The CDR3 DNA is TGTGCCGAGGGACTAGCGGGGGAAGAGACCCAGTACTTC. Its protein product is CAEGLAGEETQYF. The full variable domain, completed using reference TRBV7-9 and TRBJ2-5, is DTGVSQNPRHKITKRGQNVTFRCDPISEHNRLYWYRQTLGQGPEFLTYFQNEAQLEKSRLLSDRFSAERPKGSFSTLEIQRTEQGDSAMYLCAEGLAGEETQYFGPGTRLLVL.

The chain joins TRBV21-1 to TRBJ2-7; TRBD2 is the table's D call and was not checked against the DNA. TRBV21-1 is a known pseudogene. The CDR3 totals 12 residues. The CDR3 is CAGTTDSYEQYF. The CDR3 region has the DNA TGTGCCGGGACTACCGACTCCTACGAGCAGTACTTC.

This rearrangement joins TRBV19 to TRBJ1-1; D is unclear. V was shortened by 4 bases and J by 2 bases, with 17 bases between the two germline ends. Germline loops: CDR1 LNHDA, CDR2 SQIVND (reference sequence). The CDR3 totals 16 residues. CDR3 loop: CASSTHRSRQNTEAFF. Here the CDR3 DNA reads TGTGCCAGTAGTACACACCGGTCGAGGCAAAACACTGAAGCTTTCTTT. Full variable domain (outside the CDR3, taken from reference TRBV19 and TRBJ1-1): DGGITQSPKYLFRKEGQNVTLSCEQNLNHDAMYWYRQDPGQGLRLIYYSQIVNDFQKGDIAEGYSVSREKKESFPLTVTSAQKNPTAFYLCASSTHRSRQNTEAFFGQGTRLTVV.

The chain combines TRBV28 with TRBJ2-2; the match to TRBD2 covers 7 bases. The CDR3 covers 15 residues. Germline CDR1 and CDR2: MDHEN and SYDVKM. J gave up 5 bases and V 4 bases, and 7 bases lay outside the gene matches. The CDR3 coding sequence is TGTGCCAGCAGTTGGGTCGGGAGGTCGACCGGGGAGCTGTTTTTT. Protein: CASSWVGRSTGELFF.

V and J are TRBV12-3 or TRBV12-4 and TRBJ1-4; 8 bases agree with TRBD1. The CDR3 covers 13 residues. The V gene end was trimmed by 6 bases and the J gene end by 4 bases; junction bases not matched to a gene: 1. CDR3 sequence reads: CASSTGGNEKLFF. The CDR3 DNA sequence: TGTGCCAGCAGCACAGGGGGTAATGAAAAACTGTTTTTT.

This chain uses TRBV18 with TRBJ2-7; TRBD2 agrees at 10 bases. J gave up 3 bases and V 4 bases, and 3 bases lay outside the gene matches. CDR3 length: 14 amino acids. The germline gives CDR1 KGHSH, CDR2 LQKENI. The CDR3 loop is CASSQAGGGYEQYF. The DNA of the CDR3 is TGTGCCAGCTCACAAGCGGGAGGGGGCTACGAGCAGTACTTC.

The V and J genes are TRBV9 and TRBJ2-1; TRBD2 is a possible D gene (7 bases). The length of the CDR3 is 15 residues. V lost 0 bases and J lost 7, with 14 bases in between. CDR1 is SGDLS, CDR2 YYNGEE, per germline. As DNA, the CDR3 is TGTGCCAGCAGCGTAGCAGGGGACTACCCTAATGAGCAGTTCTTC. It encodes CASSVAGDYPNEQFF.

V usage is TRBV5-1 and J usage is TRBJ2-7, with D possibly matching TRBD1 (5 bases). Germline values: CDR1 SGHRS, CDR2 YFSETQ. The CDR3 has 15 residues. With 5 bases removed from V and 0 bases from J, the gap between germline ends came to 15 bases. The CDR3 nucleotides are TGCGCCAGCAGTCCCGACAGACTTACCTCCTACGAGCAGTACTTC. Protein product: CASSPDRLTSYEQYF.

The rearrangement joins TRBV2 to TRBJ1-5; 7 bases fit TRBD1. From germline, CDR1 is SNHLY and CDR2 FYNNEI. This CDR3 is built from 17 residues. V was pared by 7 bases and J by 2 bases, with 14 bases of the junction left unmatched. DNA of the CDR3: TGTGCCAGCAAGGTCGCCTTGGGGACAGCAGGCAATCAGCCCCAGCATTTT. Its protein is CASKVALGTAGNQPQHF. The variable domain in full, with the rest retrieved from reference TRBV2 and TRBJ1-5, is EPEVTQTPSHQVTQMGQEVILRCVPISNHLYFYWYRQILGQKVEFLVSFYNNEISEKSEIFDDQFSVERPDGSNFTLKIRSTKLEDSAMYFCASKVALGTAGNQPQHFGDGTRLSIL.

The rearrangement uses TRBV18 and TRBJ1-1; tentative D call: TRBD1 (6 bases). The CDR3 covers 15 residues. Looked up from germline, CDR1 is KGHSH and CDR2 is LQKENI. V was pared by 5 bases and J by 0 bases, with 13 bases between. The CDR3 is CASSTRQVMNTEAFF. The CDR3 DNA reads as TGTGCCAGCTCAACCCGACAGGTTATGAACACTGAAGCTTTCTTT.

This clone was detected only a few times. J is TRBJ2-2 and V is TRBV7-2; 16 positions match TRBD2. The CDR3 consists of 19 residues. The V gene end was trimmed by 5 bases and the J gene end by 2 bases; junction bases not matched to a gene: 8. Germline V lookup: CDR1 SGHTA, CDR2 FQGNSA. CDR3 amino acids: CASSTSGTSGRENTGELFF. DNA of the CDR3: TGTGCCAGCAGCACCTCCGGGACTAGCGGGAGGGAAAACACCGGGGAGCTGTTTTTT.

The CDR3 sequence: CARTSKRESSYEQYF. The CDR3 bases are TGCGCCAGGACGTCAAAGCGGGAGTCCTCCTACGAGCAGTACTTC. The V and J genes are TRBV10-1 and TRBJ2-7; 8 bases map to TRBD2. The germline gives CDR1 WNHNN, CDR2 SYGVQD (reference sequence). The ends lost 9 bases at V and 0 bases at J; junction bases unmatched: 10. The CDR3 runs 15 residues.

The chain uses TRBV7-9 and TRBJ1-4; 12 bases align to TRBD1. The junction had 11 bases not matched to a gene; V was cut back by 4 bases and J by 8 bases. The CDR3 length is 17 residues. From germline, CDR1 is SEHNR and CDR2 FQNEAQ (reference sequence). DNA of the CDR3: TGTGCCAGCAGCTCCGGGACAGGGGGCTCGGGAGGCGAAAAACTGTTTTTT. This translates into CASSSGTGGSGGEKLFF.

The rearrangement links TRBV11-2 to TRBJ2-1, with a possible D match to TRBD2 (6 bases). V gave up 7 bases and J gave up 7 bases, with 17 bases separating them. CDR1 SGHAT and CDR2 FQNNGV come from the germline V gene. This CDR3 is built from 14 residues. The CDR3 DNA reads TGTGCCAGCACCCCGGGACTGGGGGGTAATGAGCAGTTCTTC. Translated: CASTPGLGGNEQFF.

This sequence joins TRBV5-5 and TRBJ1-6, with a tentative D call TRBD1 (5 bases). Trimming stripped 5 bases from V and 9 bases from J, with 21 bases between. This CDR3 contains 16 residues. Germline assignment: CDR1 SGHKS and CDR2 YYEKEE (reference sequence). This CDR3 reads CASSSGGGVSSSPLHF. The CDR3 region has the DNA TGTGCCAGCAGTTCGGGCGGAGGGGTTTCTAGTTCACCCCTCCACTTT.

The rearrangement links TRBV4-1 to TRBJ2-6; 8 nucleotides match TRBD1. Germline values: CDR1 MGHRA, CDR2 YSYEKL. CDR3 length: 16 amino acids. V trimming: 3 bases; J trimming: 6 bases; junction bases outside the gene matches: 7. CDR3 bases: TGCGCCAGCAGCCAGAGGACAGGGCTGCAGGCCAACGTCCTGACTTTC. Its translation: CASSQRTGLQANVLTF.

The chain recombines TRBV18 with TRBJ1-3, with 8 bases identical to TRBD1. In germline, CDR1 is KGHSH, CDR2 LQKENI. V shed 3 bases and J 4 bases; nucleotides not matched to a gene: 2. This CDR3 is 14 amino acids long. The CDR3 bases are TGTGCCAGCTCACCGGGACAGGTCGGAAACACCATATATTTT. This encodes CASSPGQVGNTIYF.